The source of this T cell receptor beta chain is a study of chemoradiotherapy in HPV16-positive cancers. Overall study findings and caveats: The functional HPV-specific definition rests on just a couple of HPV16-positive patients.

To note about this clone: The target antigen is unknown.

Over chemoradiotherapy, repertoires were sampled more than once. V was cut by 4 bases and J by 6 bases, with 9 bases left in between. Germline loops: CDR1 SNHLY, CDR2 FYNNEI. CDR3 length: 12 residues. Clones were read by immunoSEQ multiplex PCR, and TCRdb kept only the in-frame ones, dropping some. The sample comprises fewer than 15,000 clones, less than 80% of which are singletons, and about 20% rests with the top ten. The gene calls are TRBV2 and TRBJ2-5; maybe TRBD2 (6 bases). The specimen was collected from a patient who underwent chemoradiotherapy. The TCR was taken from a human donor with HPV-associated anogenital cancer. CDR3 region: CASSGEVKTQYF. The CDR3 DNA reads TGTGCCAGCAGTGGGGAGGTGAAGACCCAGTACTTC.